This T cell receptor (beta chain) was profiled in a study of spatial heterogeneity in lung cancer. General observations from the study: Tracking of ubiquitous and regional nonsynonymous mutations by counts of ubiquitous and regional expanded TCRs, respectively, was seen. In tumors, expanded intratumoral alpha and beta TCR counts tracked mutation counts.

By share of the sample, this clonotype is medium-sized. Its antigen remains unknown. TCRdb reprocessed the 5' RACE reads via MiXCR and lists one record per CDR3 protein. The sample yields 6,500 to 9,000 distinct CDR3 sequences, 15% to 20% seen once. Germline CDR1 reads MNHNS; CDR2 reads SASEGT. This CDR3 has 14 amino acids. V shed 4 bases, J shed 4 bases, and the junction held 2 bases outside the gene matches. The time point here: sample taken at primary tumor resection. The roughly 68 donors had untreated early-stage non-small cell lung cancer. Material for sequencing was whole RNA from tumor, nontumor lung or frozen PBMC, left unsorted.

This clonotype was obtained from a female donor with early-stage non-small cell lung cancer. The chain joins TRBV6-1 to TRBJ1-2; TRBD1 matches 11 bases. The input for sequencing was lung tumor tissue, taken at surgery. CDR3 bases: TGTGCCAGCAGTGGGACAGGGGGCACCTATGGCTACACCTTC. Translating it yields CASSGTGGTYGYTF.